There are many counts of the clone carrying this T cell receptor (beta chain). Its antigen remains unidentified. Amplified TCR beta CDR3 regions derived from RNA transcripts. The HTBI primer set drove a first-round RT-PCR of the TCR CDR3. One entry per CDR3 protein, called by TCRdb with MiXCR from the multiplex PCR reads. Here the sample spans more than 500,000 distinct CDR3 sequences, 46% being singletons. The data originate from a study of T cells in Graves' hyperthyroidism and ophthalmopathy. Overall study findings and caveats: Expanded thyroid clonotypes (above 0.001) were mostly also found in blood.

The V gene end was trimmed by 1 base and the J gene end by 4 bases; junction bases not matched to a gene: 6. CDR3 length: 15 residues. Germline V lookup: CDR1 SGHAT, CDR2 FQNNGV. The sequence was collected from an adult woman with Graves' disease, either hyperthyroidism or ophthalmopathy (not recorded which). The chain links TRBV11-2 to TRBJ2-7, with 8 bases that match TRBD1. The sequenced sample consisted of peripheral blood or thyroid tissue (not recorded which). CDR3 in amino acids: CASSLVGDRMYEQYF. CDR3 sequence (DNA): TGTGCCAGCAGCTTAGTTGGGGACAGGATGTACGAGCAGTACTTC.